The next 27 T cell receptor beta chains were all read from a single sample in a study of blood T cell repertoires in COVID-19. The protocol was immunoSEQ multiplex PCR, while the TCRdb copy is restricted to in-frame clones and leaves out a portion. The table records approximately 200,000 clones, 87% of them present only once. The sequenced sample consisted of peripheral blood. These receptors were collected from a man aged 60 to 69 who had recovered from COVID-19.

V usage is TRBV4-3 and J usage is TRBJ1-3; 7 bases fit TRBD1. CDR3 size: 15 residues. Trimming at V came to 3 bases and at J to 4 bases, leaving 6 bases not matched to a gene. CDR1 and CDR2 (germline): LGHNA, YSLEER. CDR3 DNA: TGCGCCAGCAGCCAGGAACAGGGGACGGGAAACACCATATATTTT. This encodes CASSQEQGTGNTIYF.

This clone was counted between two and nine times. The rearrangement joins TRBV9 to TRBJ1-5, with TRBD1 matching over 8 bases. This CDR3 spans 15 amino acids. Unmatched junction bases numbered 3, after V lost 2 bases and J lost 2 bases. Germline CDR1 SGDLS, CDR2 YYNGEE. Written as DNA, the CDR3 is TGTGCCAGCAGCGTGGGACAGGCCCGCAATCAGCCCCAGCATTTT. It encodes CASSVGQARNQPQHF.

The chain joins TRBV9 to TRBJ2-7, with 7 bases lining up with TRBD1. The CDR3 covers 13 residues. Trimming removed 6 bases from V and 4 bases from J; junction bases left unmatched: 7. The germline CDR1 and CDR2 sequences are SGDLS and YYNGEE. The CDR3 loop is CASNRQGDYEQYF. CDR3 in DNA: TGTGCCAGCAACCGACAGGGAGATTACGAGCAGTACTTC. The whole variable domain, remainder taken from reference TRBV9 and TRBJ2-7, is DSGVTQTPKHLITATGQRVTLRCSPRSGDLSVYWYQQSLDQGLQFLIQYYNGEERAKGNILERFSAQQFPDLHSELNLSSLELGDSALYFCASNRQGDYEQYFGPGTRLTVT.

The chain recombines TRBV27 with TRBJ2-1, with D possibly matching TRBD1 (5 bases). The V end lost 4 bases, the J end lost 9 bases, and 13 bases lay between the germline ends. The CDR3 runs to 13 residues. The V gene's germline CDR1 is MNHEY and CDR2 SMNVEV (reference sequence). CDR3 coding DNA: TGTGCCAGCAGTTCCCCGACAGAAAGTGAGCAGTTCTTC. It is translated as CASSSPTESEQFF.

V gene TRBV7-3 combines with J gene TRBJ2-5; D is possibly TRBD2 (7 bases). Germline-derived CDR1 and CDR2 are SGHTA and FQGTGA. CDR3 length equals 14 residues. Between the trimmed V and J ends, which lost 3 bases and 5 bases, there was a span of 13 bases. The CDR3 bases are TGTGCCAGCAGCTTTTCGGGGGGCAGGGAGACCCAGTACTTC. Its protein product is CASSFSGGRETQYF.

V is TRBV15 and J is TRBJ2-3; 9 bases fit TRBD1. CDR1 LNHNV and CDR2 YYDKDF come from the germline V gene (reference sequence). The CDR3 loop spans 16 amino acids. V dropped 5 bases and J dropped 7; count of bases not matched to a gene: 13. CDR3 DNA sequence: TGTGCCACCAGCGGACAGGGGACTAAAGCAGAATATACGCAGTATTTT. It encodes CATSGQGTKAEYTQYF.

This clone was seen just once. The chain has TRBV12-3 or TRBV12-4 and TRBJ1-1; D is unclear. There are 13 residues in the CDR3. The ends were cut back, 3 bases at V and 5 bases at J, with 10 bases in the middle. CDR3 nucleotides: TGTGCCAGCAGTTTGGAGGGTGGGACTGAAGCTTTCTTT. Translated, it gives CASSLEGGTEAFF.

The chain combines TRBV15 with TRBJ2-5; 13 bases map to TRBD2. The CDR3 has 16 residues. V lost 5 bases and J lost 2; bases outside the gene matches: 5. Germline V gene sequence: CDR1 LNHNV, CDR2 YYDKDF (reference sequence). The CDR3 loop reads CATSRRTSGGQETQYF. The CDR3 DNA follows: TGTGCCACCAGCCGCCGGACTAGCGGGGGTCAAGAGACCCAGTACTTC.

This clone was found once. The chain carries TRBV9 and TRBJ2-2; 11 positions agree with TRBD1. Looked up from germline, CDR1 is SGDLS and CDR2 is YYNGEE. Trimming removed 4 bases from V and 6 bases from J; junction bases left unmatched: 5. This CDR3 is 15 amino acids long. In nucleotides, the CDR3 is TGTGCCAGCAGCCTAACGGGACAGGGGGCCGGGGAGCTGTTTTTT. Residues: CASSLTGQGAGELFF.

The chain combines TRBV30 with TRBJ1-6; no clear D gene. The germline V gene has CDR1 GTSNPN and CDR2 SVGIG (reference sequence). This CDR3 is 13 amino acids long. V was pared by 0 bases and J by 10 bases, with 10 bases between. DNA of the CDR3: TGTGCCTGGAGTGTAGAGGGAAACTCACCCCTCCACTTT. Translation: CAWSVEGNSPLHF.

The chain combines TRBV6-5 with TRBJ1-5, with D uncertain. Deletions cut 7 bases from V and 0 bases from J, with 10 bases between. The CDR3 has 14 amino acids. Germline V gene sequence: CDR1 MNHEY, CDR2 SVGAGI. Here the CDR3 DNA reads TGTGCCAGCACCACGGGAGCTAGCAATCAGCCCCAGCATTTT. Its protein product is CASTTGASNQPQHF.

Concerning this clone: Other DNA sequences within the sample encode an identical CDR3. The chain carries TRBV11-2 and TRBJ2-5; 8 bases fit TRBD1. The CDR3 loop spans 13 amino acids. Trimming removed 6 bases from V and 1 base from J; junction bases left unmatched: 1. Per germline, CDR1 SGHAT and CDR2 FQNNGV. CDR3 DNA: TGTGCCAGCAGTACAGGGGGCCAAGAGACCCAGTACTTC. Translation gives CASSTGGQETQYF.

V is TRBV11-1 and J is TRBJ1-1, with D perhaps matching TRBD1 (5 bases). Germline V gene lookup returns CDR1 SGHAT and CDR2 FQDESV (reference sequence). V shed 6 bases and J shed 5 bases, with 16 bases lying between them. This CDR3 comprises 14 residues. CDR3 sequence (DNA): TGTGCCAGCAGTCCTAGTGGTCGGGGGACTGAAGCTTTCTTT. Its protein product is CASSPSGRGTEAFF.

CDR3 sequence: CASKSTGTNEKLFF. The CDR3 DNA reads as TGTGCCAGTAAGTCGACAGGGACGAATGAAAAACTGTTTTTT. V is TRBV19 and J is TRBJ1-4; 7 nucleotides match TRBD1. This CDR3 is built from 14 residues. Germline V gives CDR1 LNHDA, CDR2 SQIVND (reference sequence). Trimming at V came to 7 bases and at J to 5 bases, leaving 7 bases not matched to a gene.

The gene calls are TRBV6-6 and TRBJ1-1, with D hard to call. Trimming stripped 2 bases from V and 2 bases from J, with 3 bases between. The CDR3 length is 12 residues. The germline V gene has CDR1 MNHNY and CDR2 SVGAGI (reference sequence). CDR3 region: CASSYPNTEAFF. DNA of the CDR3: TGTGCCAGCAGTTACCCAAACACTGAAGCTTTCTTT.

This clone was seen a single time. The CDR3 DNA reads as TGTGCCAGCAGCGGGAGTAGGACAGGCCGAGGGGGCTACACCTTC. Translation: CASSGSRTGRGGYTF. This rearrangement joins TRBV5-6 to TRBJ1-2; 7 bases are shared with TRBD1. The CDR3 is made up of 15 amino acids. CDR1 is SGHDT, CDR2 YYEEEE, per germline. Unmatched junction bases numbered 14, after V lost 4 bases and J lost 8 bases.

In DNA form, the CDR3 reads TGTGCCAGCAGCCAACCTCCCCCAGGGTCTGGAAACACCATATATTTT. It specifies CASSQPPPGSGNTIYF. The chain employs TRBV4-2 and TRBJ1-3; possible D gene TRBD1, 5 bases. V was trimmed by 2 bases and J by 1 base, leaving 12 bases between them. The CDR3 length is 16 residues. Germline CDR1 is LGHNA and CDR2 is YNFKEQ.

The rearrangement uses TRBV5-4 and TRBJ1-4; D gene unclear. V lost 4 bases and J 8 bases, leaving 18 bases between the germline ends. CDR3 size: 15 residues. Germline V gene data show CDR1 as SGHNT and CDR2 as YYREEE (reference sequence). DNA for the CDR3: TGTGCCAGCAGCCCTAAGGGAGGGAGAGAAGAAAAACTGTTTTTT. Translating it yields CASSPKGGREEKLFF.

The chain carries TRBV3-1 (or the pseudogene TRBV3-2) and TRBJ1-2, with D perhaps TRBD1 (6 bases). Germline V gene data show CDR1 as LGHDT and CDR2 as YNNKEL (reference sequence). The ends were cut back, 6 bases at V and 3 bases at J, with 11 bases in the middle. This CDR3 has 13 amino acids. CDR3 residues: CASRGGADYGYTF. In DNA, the CDR3 is TGTGCCAGCAGGGGGGGGGCGGACTATGGCTACACCTTC.

This clone was recorded once. This chain uses TRBV7-8 with TRBJ1-1; TRBD1 matches 9 bases. This CDR3 has 14 amino acids. CDR1 SGHVS and CDR2 FQNEAQ come from the germline V gene. V shed 6 bases, J shed 4 bases, and the junction held 6 bases outside the gene matches. The CDR3 DNA follows: TGTGCCAGCAGTCCACAGGGGGCCTCCACTGAAGCTTTCTTT. It specifies CASSPQGASTEAFF.

The rearrangement uses TRBV12-3 or TRBV12-4 and TRBJ2-7, with 8 bases fitting TRBD1. Trimming removed 6 bases from V and 7 bases from J; junction bases left unmatched: 8. The CDR3 contains 13 residues. Written as DNA, the CDR3 is TGTGCCAGCAGCCTTCGGACAGGGTATGAGCAGTACTTC. This encodes CASSLRTGYEQYF.

The chain employs TRBV11-2 and TRBJ1-2; the match to TRBD1 covers 9 bases. With V trimmed by 0 bases and J by 5 bases, 4 bases remained unmatched. This CDR3 has 15 amino acids. CDR1 SGHAT and CDR2 FQNNGV come from the germline V gene. This chain's CDR3 is CASSLEQGAVYGYTF. DNA for the CDR3: TGTGCCAGCAGCTTAGAACAGGGGGCAGTGTATGGCTACACCTTC.

This chain joins TRBV6-2 or TRBV6-3 and TRBJ2-3; unclear D gene. Germline V gene sequence: CDR1 MNHEY, CDR2 SVGEGT. The germline V and J ends were trimmed by 2 bases and 0 bases, with 9 bases remaining between them. This CDR3 contains 15 residues. Here the CDR3 DNA reads TGTGCCAGCAGTTACACTCCTGCTAGCACAGATACGCAGTATTTT. It encodes CASSYTPASTDTQYF.

CDR3 nucleotide sequence: TGTGCCAGCAGGGCGGACAGGGTAGGGGATGGCTACACCTTC. Protein product: CASRADRVGDGYTF. The gene calls are TRBV21-1 and TRBJ1-2; the table names TRBD1, a call not compared with the DNA. TRBV21-1 is a listed pseudogene. This CDR3 comprises 14 residues.

This clone has only a few counts. V and J are TRBV24-1 and TRBJ2-1; 7 nucleotides match TRBD2. The CDR3 sequence is 15 residues long. CDR1 is KGHDR, CDR2 SFDVKD, per germline. V gave up 1 base and J gave up 6 bases; unmatched junction bases: 5. CDR3 nucleotide sequence: TGTGCCACCAGTGATTTTACGGGAGGCATCAATGAGCAGTTCTTC. Its translation is CATSDFTGGINEQFF.

This sequence joins TRBV18 and TRBJ2-2; 10 positions agree with TRBD1. This CDR3 comprises 15 residues. Germline assignment: CDR1 KGHSH and CDR2 LQKENI. V lost 3 bases and J lost 6; bases outside the gene matches: 4. The CDR3 protein is CASSPDGQGAGELFF. The CDR3 nucleotides read TGTGCCAGCTCACCGGATGGACAGGGGGCCGGGGAGCTGTTTTTT.

The gene calls are TRBV5-1 and TRBJ2-3, with D perhaps TRBD2 (6 bases). The V end was cut by 1 base, the J end by 2 bases, with 17 bases between. This CDR3 spans 17 amino acids. Germline-derived CDR1 and CDR2 are SGHRS and YFSETQ. The CDR3 spells CASSLLPSEGHTDTQYF. In nucleotides, the CDR3 is TGCGCCAGCAGCTTGTTGCCTAGCGAGGGGCACACAGATACGCAGTATTTT.